This T cell receptor (beta chain) was captured in a study of T cell repertoires in ileal Crohn's disease. For the study at large: About 40% were active smokers at surgery; median disease duration was 7.9 years. At postoperative colonoscopy, neoterminal ileum biopsies were taken as M6. The study's findings and limits: Postoperative endoscopy occurred within one year, median about 7 months. Active smokers at surgery had more clonal expansions than non-smokers.

The time point was: neoterminal ileum biopsy at postoperative endoscopy, about 6 months after surgery. The germline V gene encodes CDR1 SNHLY and CDR2 FYNNEI. V gave up 2 bases and J gave up 7 bases, with 23 bases separating them. The CDR3 sequence is 17 residues long. Sequencing used immunoSEQ multiplex PCR; TCRdb keeps in-frame clones, though not all of them. The sample has a few thousand clones, around 71% seen once. Concerning this clone: Its antigen is unknown.

The sequence was collected from an adult with Crohn's disease. The genes are TRBV2 and TRBJ1-1; D might be TRBD1 (5 bases). Sequenced: ileal tissue. CDR3 DNA sequence: TGTGCCAGCAGTGAAAAAGGGGTGGGTATCTACGGCCTTGAAGCTTTCTTT. Translation: CASSEKGVGIYGLEAFF.